These 7 T cell receptor beta chains share one sample of origin, sequenced in a study of T cell responses to AZD1222 COVID-19 vaccine. Some clones are missing from TCRdb's copy, which holds only in-frame ones; the method was immunoSEQ multiplex PCR. This sample has some 70,000 clones, with roughly 84% found just once. The source material was peripheral blood, sampled on day 0 of AZD1222 vaccination. These receptors were taken from an adult in good health.

The chain recombines TRBV28 with TRBJ2-2; 9 bases fit TRBD2. This CDR3 has 16 amino acids. In germline, CDR1 is MDHEN, CDR2 SYDVKM. V trimming: 7 bases; J trimming: 5 bases; junction bases outside the gene matches: 11. In nucleotides, the CDR3 is TGTGCCAGCACCTTAGTTAGCGGGGGAGGAACCGGGGAGCTGTTTTTT. Its protein product is CASTLVSGGGTGELFF.

The V and J genes are TRBV11-2 and TRBJ2-5; no clear D. CDR3 size: 13 residues. In germline, CDR1 is SGHAT, CDR2 FQNNGV. V gave up 2 bases and J gave up 3 bases, with 7 bases separating them. The CDR3 DNA follows: TGTGCCAGCAGCTTACCCCACGAAGAGACCCAGTACTTC. It is translated as CASSLPHEETQYF.

This chain links TRBV2 with TRBJ2-2, with D tentatively TRBD1 (5 bases). Germline CDR1 SNHLY, CDR2 FYNNEI. This CDR3 has 14 residues. Trimming took off 6 bases at V and 3 bases at J, with 11 bases between the two ends. CDR3 protein: CASRDKEDTGELFF. In nucleotides, the CDR3 is TGTGCCAGCAGGGACAAAGAAGACACCGGGGAGCTGTTTTTT.

J is TRBJ1-3 and V is TRBV6-6; the D is unclear. This CDR3 spans 15 amino acids. V shed 4 bases and J shed 7 bases, with 17 bases lying between them. Germline V gene data show CDR1 as MNHNY and CDR2 as SVGAGI (reference sequence). The CDR3 region is CASSWLGVTGNTIYF. The CDR3 DNA reads TGTGCCAGCAGTTGGCTTGGGGTGACGGGGAACACCATATATTTT.

The CDR3 protein is CAAHGTPRDEQFF. The CDR3, as DNA: TGTGCCGCCCACGGGACACCCAGGGATGAGCAGTTCTTC. J is TRBJ2-1 and V is TRBV10-3, with TRBD1 as a possible D gene (6 bases). The germline gives CDR1 ENHRY, CDR2 SYGVKD. V shed 11 bases and J shed 8 bases, with 19 bases lying between them. The CDR3 totals 13 residues.

The chain joins TRBV29-1 to TRBJ1-2, with D possibly being TRBD1 (6 bases). The CDR3 is 15 amino acids. Germline assignment: CDR1 SQVTM and CDR2 ANQGSEA. Trimming stripped 4 bases from V and 8 bases from J, with 23 bases between. CDR3 residues: CSVGEGGAGFVGYTF. The CDR3 nucleotides are TGCAGCGTTGGGGAGGGGGGCGCCGGTTTTGTGGGCTACACCTTC. The full variable domain, in which reference TRBV29-1 and TRBJ1-2 provide the parts outside the CDR3, is SAVISQKPSRDICQRGTSLTIQCQVDSQVTMMFWYRQQPGQSLTLIATANQGSEATYESGFVIDKFPISRPNLTFSTLTVSNMSPEDSSIYLCSVGEGGAGFVGYTFGSGTRLTVV.

The chain links TRBV16 to TRBJ1-2; 10 positions agree with TRBD1. Trimming removed 0 bases from V and 4 bases from J; junction bases left unmatched: 5. The V gene's germline CDR1 is KGHSY and CDR2 FQNENV. This CDR3 is built from 16 residues. The CDR3 region has the DNA TGTGCCAGCAGCCAATCGGGACAGGGGCTGATCTATGGCTACACCTTC. It specifies CASSQSGQGLIYGYTF.